The clone carrying this T cell receptor beta chain has just a few counts. Its antigen is currently unknown. V was shortened by 5 bases and J by 5 bases, with 10 bases between the two germline ends. Per germline, CDR1 MGHRA and CDR2 YSYEKL. The CDR3 is 13 amino acids. Data came from immunoSEQ multiplex PCR; TCRdb stores just in-frame clones and leaves some out. Among about 99,000 clones listed, about 89% were seen once. The data derive from a study of T cell responses to AZD1222 COVID-19 vaccine. Overall study findings and caveats: CD4 TCRs associated with vaccination spanned spike, dominating at 160-218 and 743-854.

This chain links TRBV4-1 with TRBJ1-5, with D maybe TRBD1 (5 bases). The TCR sequence derives from an adult who received the MenACWY meningococcal vaccine as a control. The sequencing used peripheral blood, collected 28 days after the second dose of the MenACWY control vaccine. In DNA form, the CDR3 reads TGCGCCAGCAGCATGGGGCGAGATCAGCCCCAGCATTTT. Its protein is CASSMGRDQPQHF.